Each of the 18 T cell receptor beta chains below was sequenced from the same sample in a study of PD-1 blockade in classical Hodgkin lymphoma. The time point here: cycle 4 day 1 (C4D1), after more than five weeks of nivolumab. Each patient relapsed following autologous stem cell transplantation, and prior brentuximab vedotin exposure differed. The authors purified CD4+ T cells from thawed PBMCs by magnetic negative selection. The table came from immunoSEQ multiplex PCR; TCRdb's copy has only in-frame clones and leaves some out. The table includes 25,000 to 30,000 clones, roughly 80% detected once. The sequenced sample was CD4+ T cells from blood, obtained before the fourth cycle of nivolumab. Receptors originate from a human donor with classical Hodgkin lymphoma.

This clone was detected a few times. The chain is built from TRBV5-1 and TRBJ1-2, with D perhaps TRBD1 (5 bases). Germline CDR1 and CDR2: SGHRS and YFSETQ. This CDR3 region has 15 residues. V lost 0 bases and J 6 bases, leaving 15 bases between the germline ends. The CDR3 region has the DNA TGCGCCAGCAGCTTGGTTATAGGGGCCTGGGATGGCTACACCTTC. Translation: CASSLVIGAWDGYTF.

This clone was observed once. The CDR3 sequence is CASSYDGLGEQYF. DNA for the CDR3: TGTGCCAGCAGTTACGACGGTCTGGGTGAGCAGTACTTC. The rearrangement uses TRBV6-5 and TRBJ2-7, with no clear D. This CDR3 is built from 13 residues. Germline CDR1 MNHEY, CDR2 SVGAGI. V was pared by 2 bases and J by 7 bases, with 12 bases between.

The V call is TRBV6-6, the J call TRBJ1-2; no firm D call. The germline V and J ends were trimmed by 5 bases and 5 bases, with 15 bases remaining between them. This CDR3 is 14 amino acids long. Germline V gene sequence: CDR1 MNHNY, CDR2 SVGAGI (reference sequence). The CDR3 loop is CASSPADKLYGYTF. Written as DNA, the CDR3 is TGTGCCAGCAGTCCCGCCGATAAATTATATGGCTACACCTTC.

The chain links TRBV5-1 to TRBJ1-5; D is possibly TRBD1 (6 bases). The CDR3 runs 15 residues. Germline loops: CDR1 SGHRS, CDR2 YFSETQ. Trimming cost V 4 bases and J 1 base, with 12 bases left between them. CDR3 loop: CASSKTTGSNQPQHF. CDR3 bases: TGCGCCAGCAGCAAGACCACAGGGAGCAATCAGCCCCAGCATTTT.

A few counts support this clone. The chain recombines TRBV5-1 with TRBJ1-2; 7 nucleotides agree with TRBD1. The CDR3 is made up of 14 amino acids. CDR1 SGHRS and CDR2 YFSETQ come from the germline V gene. The V and J ends lost 4 bases and 5 bases, in that order; junction bases with no gene match: 8. CDR3 region: CASSLDGTAYGYTF. The CDR3 coding sequence is TGCGCCAGCAGCCTAGATGGGACAGCATATGGCTACACCTTC.

The chain has TRBV4-1 and TRBJ1-6; D is perhaps TRBD1 (6 bases). The CDR3 is 18 amino acids. Between the trimmed V and J ends, which lost 0 bases and 0 bases, there was a span of 12 bases. Per the germline V gene, CDR1 is MGHRA and CDR2 is YSYEKL. The CDR3 spells CASSQEGHTLSYNSPLHF. The CDR3 DNA reads TGCGCCAGCAGCCAAGAGGGACACACTCTCTCCTATAATTCACCCCTCCACTTT.

The V and J genes are TRBV7-9 and TRBJ2-5; 7 nucleotides align to TRBD2. Losses at the gene ends were 3 bases for V and 4 bases for J; bases not matched to a gene: 2. From germline, CDR1 is SEHNR and CDR2 FQNEAQ (reference sequence). The CDR3 is made up of 13 amino acids. For the CDR3, the DNA is TGTGCCAGCAGCTTTTGGGGGGGAGAGACCCAGTACTTC. Its protein is CASSFWGGETQYF.

On this clone itself: The sample holds other DNA sequences that translate to the same CDR3. The rearrangement uses TRBV5-1 and TRBJ2-7; TRBD1 might be the D (5 bases). The CDR3 has 14 amino acids. Germline loops: CDR1 SGHRS, CDR2 YFSETQ. Deletions cut 0 bases from V and 0 bases from J, with 7 bases between. CDR3 residues: CASSLGGNSYEQYF. In DNA, the CDR3 is TGCGCCAGCAGCTTGGGGGGCAACTCCTACGAGCAGTACTTC.

The chain has TRBV6-5 and TRBJ1-2, with 8 bases fitting TRBD1. V lost 6 bases to trimming and J lost 6 bases; unmatched junction nucleotides: 12. The CDR3 consists of 15 residues. Germline V lookup: CDR1 MNHEY, CDR2 SVGAGI. In nucleotides, the CDR3 is TGTGCCAGCAGACCTCTCCAGGGGGCTTGGGATGGCTACACCTTC. Protein sequence: CASRPLQGAWDGYTF.

The DNA of the CDR3 is TGTGCCATCAGCCAGATGAGCTCCTATAATTCACCCCTCCACTTT. Residues: CAISQMSSYNSPLHF. This chain joins TRBV10-3 and TRBJ1-6, with no clear D. CDR3 size: 15 residues. Germline V gene sequence: CDR1 ENHRY, CDR2 SYGVKD. V lost 6 bases and J lost 0, with 9 bases in between.

The chain couples TRBV7-9 to TRBJ1-1; D is unclear. Trimming removed 1 base at V and 4 bases at J, with 7 bases between. The CDR3 runs to 13 residues. Germline values: CDR1 SEHNR, CDR2 FQNEAQ (reference sequence). DNA of the CDR3: TGTGCCAGCAGCTTAGTGAGTGGCACTGAAGCTTTCTTT. Its translation: CASSLVSGTEAFF.

Turning to this clone: The same CDR3 is also encoded by other DNA sequences in this sample. This rearrangement joins TRBV5-6 to TRBJ1-1; D not certain. Deletions cut 4 bases from V and 0 bases from J, with 16 bases between. This CDR3 spans 16 amino acids. Germline V gene lookup returns CDR1 SGHDT and CDR2 YYEEEE. The CDR3 sequence: CASSPLETTLNTEAFF. The CDR3 DNA reads TGTGCCAGCAGCCCATTGGAGACGACCCTGAACACTGAAGCTTTCTTT.

The V call is TRBV27, the J call TRBJ1-2; D is unresolved. The CDR3 totals 14 residues. CDR1 and CDR2 (germline): MNHEY, SMNVEV (reference sequence). Trimming left V 6 bases short and J 5 bases short, with 16 bases between. The CDR3 spells CASSQDAQSYGYTF. CDR3 nucleotides: TGTGCCAGCAGCCAAGATGCACAGTCTTATGGCTACACCTTC.

The chain couples TRBV5-1 to TRBJ1-1, with D possibly being TRBD1 (6 bases). Germline values: CDR1 SGHRS, CDR2 YFSETQ. Trimming shortened V by 0 bases and J by 4 bases, and 13 bases separated the two germline ends. CDR3 length equals 15 residues. CDR3 in amino acids: CASSLEGDSFTEAFF. CDR3 in DNA: TGCGCCAGCAGCTTGGAGGGGGATTCATTCACTGAAGCTTTCTTT.

The rearrangement uses TRBV19 and TRBJ1-1, with D hard to call. This CDR3 has 12 residues. V was pared by 7 bases and J by 2 bases, with 8 bases between. The germline gives CDR1 LNHDA, CDR2 SQIVND (reference sequence). The CDR3, as DNA: TGTGCCAGTACGATGGCCAACACTGAAGCTTTCTTT. Its protein product is CASTMANTEAFF.

This chain connects TRBV5-1 to TRBJ2-5; 8 bases map to TRBD2. Trimming at V came to 4 bases and at J to 2 bases, leaving 10 bases not matched to a gene. Germline V lookup: CDR1 SGHRS, CDR2 YFSETQ. This CDR3 is built from 16 residues. The CDR3 loop is CASSGGSGGRQETQYF. The DNA of the CDR3 is TGCGCCAGCAGCGGAGGGTCGGGGGGGAGACAAGAGACCCAGTACTTC.

V and J are TRBV19 and TRBJ2-3, with 7 positions matching TRBD1. Germline CDR1 reads LNHDA; CDR2 reads SQIVND (reference sequence). This CDR3 is 13 amino acids long. Trimming removed 9 bases from V and 2 bases from J; junction bases left unmatched: 5. The CDR3 region has the DNA TGTGCCAGCCGGGACAGAGTCACAGATACGCAGTATTTT. The encoded protein is CASRDRVTDTQYF. The complete variable domain, with remaining parts taken from reference TRBV19 and TRBJ2-3, reads DGGITQSPKYLFRKEGQNVTLSCEQNLNHDAMYWYRQDPGQGLRLIYYSQIVNDFQKGDIAEGYSVSREKKESFPLTVTSAQKNPTAFYLCASRDRVTDTQYFGPGTRLTVL.

The chain links TRBV5-1 to TRBJ1-4; D unresolved. CDR1 is SGHRS, CDR2 YFSETQ, per germline. Trimming took 4 bases from V and 7 from J, leaving 8 bases between them. This CDR3 is 12 amino acids long. In DNA, the CDR3 is TGCGCCAGCAGCCCTTGGGGTGAAAAACTGTTTTTT. Translated: CASSPWGEKLFF.